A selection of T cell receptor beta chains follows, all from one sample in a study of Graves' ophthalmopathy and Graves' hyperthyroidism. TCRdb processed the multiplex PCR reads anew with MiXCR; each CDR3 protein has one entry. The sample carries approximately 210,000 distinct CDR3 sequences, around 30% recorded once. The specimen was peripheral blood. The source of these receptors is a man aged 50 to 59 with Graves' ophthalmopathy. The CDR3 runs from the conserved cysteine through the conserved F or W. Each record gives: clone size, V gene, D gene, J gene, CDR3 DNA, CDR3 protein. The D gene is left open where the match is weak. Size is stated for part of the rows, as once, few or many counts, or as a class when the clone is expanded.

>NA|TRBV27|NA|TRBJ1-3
TGTGCCAGCAGTTCTGGGTACAGGGGAAACACCATATATTTT
CASSSGYRGNTIYF
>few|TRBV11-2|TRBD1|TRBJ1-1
TGTGCCAGCAGCTTCGGGACAGCCACTGAAGCTTTCTTT
CASSFGTATEAFF
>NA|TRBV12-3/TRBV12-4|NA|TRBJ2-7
TGTGCCAGCAGCGTGTCCCTAGCAAGTTACGAGCAGTACTTC
CASSVSLASYEQYF
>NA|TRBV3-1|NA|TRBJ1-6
TGTGCCAGCAGCGATCCGGGACTGATTAATTCACCCCTCCACTTT
CASSDPGLINSPLHF
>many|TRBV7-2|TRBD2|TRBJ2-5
TGTGCCAGCAGCACAGATAGCGGGATTGGAGAGACCCAGTACTTC
CASSTDSGIGETQYF
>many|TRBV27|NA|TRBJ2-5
TGTGCCAGCAGTAAGACAGGAGGGAGGAGAGAGACCCAGTACTTC
CASSKTGGRRETQYF
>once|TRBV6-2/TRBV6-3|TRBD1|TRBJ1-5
TGTGCCAGCAGTTACTCACCAGGACAGGGAAATCAGCCCCAGCATTTT
CASSYSPGQGNQPQHF
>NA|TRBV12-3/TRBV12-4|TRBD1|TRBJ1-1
TGTGCCAGCAGTACTTCCGGGACAGGGAACACTGAAGCTTTCTTT
CASSTSGTGNTEAFF
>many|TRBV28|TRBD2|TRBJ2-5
TGTGCCAGCACTGAGATATTGGGACTAGCGGACCAAGAGACCCAGTACTTC
CASTEILGLADQETQYF
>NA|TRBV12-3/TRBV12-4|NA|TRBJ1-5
TGTGCCAGCAGTTTCGGCAGCCTCAATCAGCCCCAGCATTTT
CASSFGSLNQPQHF
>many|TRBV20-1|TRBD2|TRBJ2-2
TGCAGTGCTAGACCAGCGGGGATGACCGGGGAGCTGTTTTTT
CSARPAGMTGELFF
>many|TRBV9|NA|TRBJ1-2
TGTGCCAGCAGCGTAGCAGACCATGGCTACACCTTC
CASSVADHGYTF
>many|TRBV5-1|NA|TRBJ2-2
TGCGCCAGCAGCTTGGAACCGAGCACCGGGGAGCTGTTTTTT
CASSLEPSTGELFF
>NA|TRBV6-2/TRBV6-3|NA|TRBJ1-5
TGTGCCAGCAGTTACTCGTGGACATCGAATAGCAATCAGCCCCAGCATTTT
CASSYSWTSNSNQPQHF
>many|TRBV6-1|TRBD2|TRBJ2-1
TGTGCCAGCAGTACGACTAGCGGGAGGGTGTACAATGAGCAGTTCTTC
CASSTTSGRVYNEQFF
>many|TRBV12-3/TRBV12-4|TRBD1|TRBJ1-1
TGTGCCAGCAGTTGGCGGACAGGGGTGAATACTGAAGCTTTCTTT
CASSWRTGVNTEAFF
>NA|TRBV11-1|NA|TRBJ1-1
TGTGCCAGCAGCTTAAGGGGTCCCTTGAACACTGAAGCTTTCTTT
CASSLRGPLNTEAFF
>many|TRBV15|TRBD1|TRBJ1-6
TGTGCCACCAGCAGACCGGGACAGGGTTATTCACCCCTCCACTTT
CATSRPGQGYSPLHF
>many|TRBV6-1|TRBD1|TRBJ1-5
TGTGCCAGCAGGGGGACAGAGCTTGACCAGCATTTT
CASRGTELDQHF
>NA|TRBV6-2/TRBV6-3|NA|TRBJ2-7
TGTGCCAGCAGTTACAATGGACTACTCTACTCACCTCCTTCCGAGCAGTACTTC
CASSYNGLLYSPPSEQYF
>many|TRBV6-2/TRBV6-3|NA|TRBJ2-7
TGTGCCAGCAGTCTCGTGGGGGGCTACGAGCAGTACTTC
CASSLVGGYEQYF
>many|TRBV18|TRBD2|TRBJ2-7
TGTGCCAGCTCAGCTCAGACTAGCAGGTCCTACGAGCAGTACTTC
CASSAQTSRSYEQYF
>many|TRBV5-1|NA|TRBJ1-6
TGCGCCAGCAGCTTGAAGACAGGCAGCTATAATTCACCCCTCCACTTT
CASSLKTGSYNSPLHF
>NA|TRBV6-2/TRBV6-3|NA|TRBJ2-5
TGTGCCAGCAGTTCCGATAGTGGGGAAGGAGAGACCCAGTACTTC
CASSSDSGEGETQYF
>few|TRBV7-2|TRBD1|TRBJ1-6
TGTGCCAGCAGCTTTAGGACAGGGGGTTCACCCCTCCACTTT
CASSFRTGGSPLHF
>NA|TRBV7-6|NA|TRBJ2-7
TGTGCCAGCAGCTTAGCTAGCGGACGCTCCTACGAGCAGTACTTC
CASSLASGRSYEQYF
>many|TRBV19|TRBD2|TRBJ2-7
TGTGCCTGTAGTATAGATGGACTCGGGGGGGAGGGCGCATACGAGCAGTACTTC
CACSIDGLGGEGAYEQYF
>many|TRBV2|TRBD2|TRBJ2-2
TGTGCCAGCAGTGAACTAGCGGCGAACACCGGGGAGCTGTTTTTT
CASSELAANTGELFF
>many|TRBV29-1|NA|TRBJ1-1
TGCAGCGTTGCGGATATTGGGGGGGGGACTGAAGCTTTCTTT
CSVADIGGGTEAFF
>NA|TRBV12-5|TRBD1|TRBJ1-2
TGTGCTAGTGGTTTGGCCGGTGAGGACAGGGCGAGTGGCTACACCTTC
CASGLAGEDRASGYTF
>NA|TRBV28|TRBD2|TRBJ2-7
TGTGCCAGCTCTGACGGGAGGGCTAGATACGAGCAGTACTTC
CASSDGRARYEQYF
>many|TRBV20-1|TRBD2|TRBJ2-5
TGCAGTGCTAGGGGACTAGCGGGAAGGGAGACCCAGTACTTC
CSARGLAGRETQYF
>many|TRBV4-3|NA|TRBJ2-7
TGCGCCAGCAGCCAAGATACTCGGCTGGAAACTAGCCTCTTGGTCAACGAGCAGTACTTC
CASSQDTRLETSLLVNEQYF
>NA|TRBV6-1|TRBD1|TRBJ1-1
TGTGCCAGCAGTGGGGACAGCCTTGAAGCTTTCTTT
CASSGDSLEAFF